This T cell receptor (beta chain) was captured in a study of response to subunit inactivated influenza vaccine. Study-level points and caveats: After each seasonal influenza vaccination, few new T cells are recruited, the authors suggested.

TCRdb itself ran the RT-PCR reads through MiXCR, one entry per CDR3 protein. The sample records hundreds of thousands of distinct CDR3 sequences, under 15% being singletons. This CDR3 comprises 15 residues. The germline V and J ends were trimmed by 3 bases and 0 bases, with 11 bases remaining between them. Looked up from germline, CDR1 is SGHRS and CDR2 is YFSETQ. This clonotype has a single count. What it binds is unknown. This receptor was obtained from a man aged 50 to 60 who received an inactivated influenza vaccine. The J gene is TRBJ2-3, the V gene TRBV5-1; possible D gene TRBD2, 5 bases. The specimen comprised PBMCs from blood, sampled roughly 45 days after vaccination. In DNA form, the CDR3 reads TGCGCCAGCAGCTCCGTACTAGTGAGCACAGATACGCAGTATTTT. It is translated as CASSSVLVSTDTQYF.